One T cell receptor beta chain is described in this entry. The antigen remains unidentified. From germline, CDR1 is KGHSH and CDR2 LQKENI. CDR3 size: 13 residues. V was trimmed by 3 bases and J by 6 bases, leaving 10 bases between them. The record originates from a study of graft-versus-host responses after intestinal transplantation. Study-level information: Isolated intestinal, liver-intestinal, or multivisceral transplants had been given to the recipients. Every recipient underwent anti-thymocyte globulin induction, then tacrolimus and steroids for roughly 3 years.

Findings and caveats of the study: Among recipient marrow samples, GvH clones were found; some appeared first in ileum or blood. Allografts of patients with graft-donor T cell macrochimerism showed high graft-versus-host to host-versus-graft clone ratios.

Produced via immunoSEQ multiplex PCR; TCRdb's table is partial and in-frame only. The sample shows approximately 10,000 clones, over 75% of them seen only once. The sample in question was PBMCs, obtained 230 to 250 days after intestinal transplant. The J gene is TRBJ2-3, the V gene TRBV18; D gene uncertain. The clonotype originates from a human patient who received an intestinal transplant, so some T cells may come from the graft donor. The CDR3 loop reads CASSPSSTDTQYF. The CDR3 DNA follows: TGTGCCAGCTCACCGTCGTCGACGGATACGCAGTATTTT.